This TCR beta chain was obtained from a study of CD8 T cell repertoires and HIV-1 epitope variants. Profiling relied on immunoSEQ multiplex PCR, and the TCRdb table lists in-frame clones only, not all of them. The data contain some 5,000 clones, around 70% of them singletons. Trimming cost V 5 bases and J 1 base, with 17 bases left between them. The CDR3 has 16 amino acids. CDR1 and CDR2 from the germline V gene are SEHNR and FQNEAQ (reference sequence). Remarks on this clone: Its antigen is unknown.

The rearrangement links TRBV7-9 to TRBJ1-1; D is perhaps TRBD1 (5 bases). What was sequenced was cultured CD8+ T cells derived from PBMCs. The receptor comes from a male donor with HIV. CDR3 nucleotide sequence: TGTGCCAGCAGCCGGGTCCTTGGGGGACCGAACACTGAAGCTTTCTTT. This sequence encodes CASSRVLGGPNTEAFF. Looking up the rest from reference TRBV7-9 and TRBJ1-1 gives the full variable domain: DTGVSQNPRHKITKRGQNVTFRCDPISEHNRLYWYRQTLGQGPEFLTYFQNEAQLEKSRLLSDRFSAERPKGSFSTLEIQRTEQGDSAMYLCASSRVLGGPNTEAFFGQGTRLTVV.